This is a list of T cell receptor beta chains from one sample in a study of cytomegalovirus exposure and HLA in healthy donors. Assay used: immunoSEQ multiplex PCR; TCRdb lists only in-frame clones, some missing. The table includes approximately 170,000 clones, roughly 75% detected once. The specimen was PBMCs. The source is a male donor in good health and CMV-seronegative. Both conserved end residues are part of each CDR3. D genes are given only for firm matches. Clone size is not always given. Where it is, it says once, few, many or a class for expanded clones.

d_gene	v_gene	abundance	j_gene	CDR3nt	CDR3aa
TRBD1	TRBV28	.	TRBJ2-3	TGTGCCAGCAGTTGGGACAGGGGGGCAGATACGCAGTATTTT	CASSWDRGADTQYF
.	TRBV11-2	.	TRBJ1-2	TGTGCCAGCAGCTTAGGGGCCGTCTATGGCTACACCTTC	CASSLGAVYGYTF
TRBD1	TRBV27	.	TRBJ2-7	TGTGCCAGCGCACGCAGGGGGCGCGATAACGAGCAGTACTTC	CASARRGRDNEQYF
.	TRBV5-1	few	TRBJ2-2	TGCGCCAGCAGGAGGGAAGACACCGGGGAGCTGTTTTTT	CASRREDTGELFF
TRBD1	TRBV4-1	.	TRBJ1-2	TGCGCCAGCAGCCAACGACAGGGGGCTGGGTATGGCTACACCTTC	CASSQRQGAGYGYTF
.	TRBV19	.	TRBJ1-1	TGTGCCAGTAGTATTATTAGGAACACTGAAGCTTTCTTT	CASSIIRNTEAFF
TRBD2	TRBV27	.	TRBJ2-7	TGTGCCAGCACCCCTTACGGGGGGAAGCACTACGAGCAGTACTTC	CASTPYGGKHYEQYF
TRBD1	TRBV19	.	TRBJ1-1	TGTGCCAGTAGTACATTACAGGGGACTGAAGCTTTCTTT	CASSTLQGTEAFF
TRBD1	TRBV6-5	.	TRBJ2-7	TGTGCCACCCTTAGGAAAGGGGGCGCCGAGCAGTACTTC	CATLRKGGAEQYF
.	TRBV9	.	TRBJ2-1	TGTGCCATCCATGAGAGTAGTTCGTCCTACAATGAGCAGTTCTTC	CAIHESSSSYNEQFF
TRBD2	TRBV4-2	.	TRBJ2-2	TGTGCCAGCAGCCAAGATGGTAGCGGGGGACCCACCGGGGAGCTGTTTTTT	CASSQDGSGGPTGELFF
.	TRBV15	.	TRBJ1-6	TGTGCCACCAGCAGAGACACACTCAGGGAGGAGGATTCACCCCTCCACTTT	CATSRDTLREEDSPLHF
.	TRBV6-5	.	TRBJ1-5	TGTGCCAGCAGTACAGGTAATCAGCCCCAGCATTTT	CASSTGNQPQHF
TRBD1	TRBV28	.	TRBJ1-1	TGTGCCAGCAGTTTAAAACAGGGGTTTAGGGGCACTGAAGCTTTCTTT	CASSLKQGFRGTEAFF
.	TRBV7-8	few	TRBJ2-7	TGTGCCAGCAGCTCCCAGGACGGGGTCTACGAGCAGTACTTC	CASSSQDGVYEQYF
TRBD2	TRBV4-1	.	TRBJ2-7	TGCGCCAGCAGCCAAGTGGGACCGGGGACTAGCGATGCCTACGAGCAGTACTTC	CASSQVGPGTSDAYEQYF
TRBD1	TRBV12-5	.	TRBJ1-2	TGTGCTAGTGGGTGCCCCGACAGGGTATGTATTCGCTATGGCTACACCTTC	CASGCPDRVCIRYGYTF
TRBD1	TRBV9	.	TRBJ1-4	TGTGCCAGCAGCGTAGGAGGGACAGGGGGCGAAAAACTGTTTTTT	CASSVGGTGGEKLFF
.	TRBV7-9	few	TRBJ1-4	TGTGCCAGCAGCCCGACACCTTCAACTAATGAAAAACTGTTTTTT	CASSPTPSTNEKLFF
.	TRBV18	.	TRBJ2-7	TGTGCCAGCTCACGGGCCGTGACTACCGCCTCCTACGAGCAGTACTTC	CASSRAVTTASYEQYF
.	TRBV5-1	.	TRBJ2-3	TGCGCCAGCAGCTTGATGGGGCGGTTCACAGATACGCAGTATTTT	CASSLMGRFTDTQYF
.	TRBV7-9	.	TRBJ1-2	TGTGCCAGCAGCCTGAAACAGGGAGGGGATGGCTACACCTTC	CASSLKQGGDGYTF
.	TRBV21-1	.	TRBJ2-2	TGTGCCAGCAGCAATGGACAGGGGGCCGGGGAGCTGTTTTTT	CASSNGQGAGELFF
.	TRBV7-9	.	TRBJ2-1	TGTGCCAGCAGCTTAGCCTCAGGGGAGCAGTTCTTC	CASSLASGEQFF
.	TRBV6-1	.	TRBJ1-2	TGTGCCAGCCAAGTGATCAGGGTCGGTGCCGCAGGCTACACCTTC	CASQVIRVGAAGYTF
.	TRBV5-1	.	TRBJ1-1	TGCGCCAGCAGCTTGCTGGGGGCGCGATTAACTGAAGCTTTCTTT	CASSLLGARLTEAFF
.	TRBV5-1	.	TRBJ2-3	TGCGCCAGCAGCCCGGGGACAGATACGCAGTATTTT	CASSPGTDTQYF
.	TRBV7-6	.	TRBJ2-7	TGTGCCAGCAGCGCAGGAGGGGGCTACGAGCAGTACTTC	CASSAGGGYEQYF
TRBD1	TRBV6-5	few	TRBJ1-1	TGTGCCAGCAGTTACTCGACAGGGAGGAGCACTGAAGCTTTCTTT	CASSYSTGRSTEAFF
TRBD2	TRBV5-4	.	TRBJ2-7	TGTGCCAGCAGCTTGGTAAACCTAGGGACTACCCTTACCTACGAGCAGTACTTC	CASSLVNLGTTLTYEQYF
TRBD1	TRBV7-9	once	TRBJ2-3	TGTGCCAGCAGCGAGCGGGACAGGGTTATCGCAGATACGCAGTATTTT	CASSERDRVIADTQYF
.	TRBV28	.	TRBJ1-6	TGTGCCAGCAGTCCCACAGGGTACAATAATTCACCCCTCCACTTT	CASSPTGYNNSPLHF
TRBD2	TRBV7-6	few	TRBJ2-7	TGTGCCAGCAGCTCCGTACTAGCGGGACCCTACGAGCAGTACTTC	CASSSVLAGPYEQYF
TRBD1	TRBV6-6	.	TRBJ2-2	TGTGCCAGCAGTTACGGGACAGGACTCACCGGGGAGCTGTTTTTT	CASSYGTGLTGELFF
TRBD2	TRBV4-2	.	TRBJ2-7	TGTGCCAGCAGCCCCCTTACCGGGACTAGCGCCTACGAGCAGTACTTC	CASSPLTGTSAYEQYF
.	TRBV30	few	TRBJ1-5	TGTGCCTGGAGTGTACTGGGGGGAAATCAGCCCCAGCATTTT	CAWSVLGGNQPQHF
TRBD1	TRBV2	few	TRBJ1-1	TGTGCCAGCAGTGCGACAGGGAGAATCACTGAAGCTTTCTTT	CASSATGRITEAFF
.	TRBV2	.	TRBJ1-1	TGTGCCAGCAGGATCCAGGGGAAGAATACTGAAGCTTTCTTT	CASRIQGKNTEAFF
.	TRBV19	.	TRBJ1-2	TGTGCCAGTAGTATGTCAGGCCCCGGATTGGGCTACACCTTC	CASSMSGPGLGYTF
.	TRBV6-5	.	TRBJ2-3	TGTGCCACTCGGTCCAGGGAAGGCACAGATACGCAGTATTTT	CATRSREGTDTQYF
.	TRBV5-4	.	TRBJ1-2	TGTGCCAGCAGCCCAGACACCTATGGCTACACCTTC	CASSPDTYGYTF
.	TRBV19	few	TRBJ2-3	TGTGCCAGTAGTAATGGGCAGGGGACAGATACGCAGTATTTT	CASSNGQGTDTQYF
TRBD1	TRBV10-2	.	TRBJ1-1	TGCGCCAGCACCCCGGGGACAGGGATCACTGAAGCTTTCTTT	CASTPGTGITEAFF
.	TRBV21-1	.	TRBJ2-7	TGTGCCAGCAGCAAAGTGCACGGGACTAGCGGGAGTCTCTACGAGCAGTACTTC	CASSKVHGTSGSLYEQYF
.	TRBV7-9	.	TRBJ1-5	TGTGCCAGCAGCTTCAGCGGGGATCAGCCCCAGCATTTT	CASSFSGDQPQHF
.	TRBV19	.	TRBJ1-1	TGTGCCAGTAGTATCGGCAGGCCAGAAGCTTTCTTT	CASSIGRPEAFF
TRBD1	TRBV5-6	.	TRBJ1-5	TGTGCCAGCAGCCGTATTGACAGGGCGGCCCAGCCCCAGCATTTT	CASSRIDRAAQPQHF
TRBD1	TRBV15	.	TRBJ2-2	TGTGCCACCAGCAGGGACAGGGGGGCCGGGGAGCTGTTTTTT	CATSRDRGAGELFF
TRBD2	TRBV19	.	TRBJ2-1	TGTGCCAGTAGTATGGGAGCGGGAGGTTACAATGAGCAGTTCTTC	CASSMGAGGYNEQFF
.	TRBV7-6	few	TRBJ1-4	TGTGCCAGCAGCGCAGGAATAGAGGAAAAACTGTTTTTT	CASSAGIEEKLFF
.	TRBV2	.	TRBJ1-2	TGTGCCAGCAGTGACCGGCAGGCTGGCTACACCTTC	CASSDRQAGYTF
TRBD2	TRBV27	.	TRBJ2-1	TGTGCCAGCAGTTTAGGACTAGCGGGGGTTAATGAGCAGTTCTTC	CASSLGLAGVNEQFF
.	TRBV2	.	TRBJ2-2	TGTGCCAGCAGTAAAGACAGAACGGAGCTGTTTTTT	CASSKDRTELFF
.	TRBV5-1	.	TRBJ2-1	TGCGCCAGCAGCGGCGGGGCTTTCAATGAGCAGTTCTTC	CASSGGAFNEQFF
TRBD2	TRBV27	.	TRBJ2-3	TGTGCCAGCAGTCTATTAGGGACTAGCGGGATAAGGGGCACAGATACGCAGTATTTT	CASSLLGTSGIRGTDTQYF
TRBD1	TRBV6-1	.	TRBJ2-5	TGTGCCAGCAGTGGCCGGACAGGTCTAGAGACCCAGTACTTC	CASSGRTGLETQYF
.	TRBV11-2	.	TRBJ1-1	TGTGCCAGCAGCTCCGGCACTGAAGCTTTCTTT	CASSSGTEAFF
TRBD1	TRBV5-6	.	TRBJ2-7	TGTGCCAGCAGCTCGGACAGGTCCTACGAGCAGTACTTC	CASSSDRSYEQYF